These T cell receptor beta chains were read from a single sample in a study of T-cell reconstitution after alpha-beta-depleted transplantation in children. Via MiXCR, TCRdb re-called the PCR reads, giving one row per CDR3 protein. The sample includes about 980,000 distinct CDR3 sequences, about 29% of them seen just once. The material was PBMCs, mostly from graft donor cells, obtained 360 days after TCRalphabeta/CD19-depleted stem cell transplant. These receptors originate from a boy younger than two who had a stem cell transplant for SCID, so the T cells may come from the graft donor. The CDR3 runs from the conserved cysteine through the conserved F or W. Fields, in order: clone size, D gene, V gene, J gene, CDR3 protein, CDR3 DNA. A D gene is named only where the DNA matches it firmly. The size of a clone is reported for some rows only, either as once, few or many, or as a class for expanded clones.

abundance: few
d_gene: TRBD2
v_gene: TRBV5-1
j_gene: TRBJ2-3
CDR3aa: CASSFSGGNTDTQYF
CDR3nt: TGCGCCAGCAGCTTTAGCGGGGGGAACACAGATACGCAGTATTTT

abundance: few
d_gene: NA
v_gene: TRBV7-8
j_gene: TRBJ2-2
CDR3aa: CAAAAGMNTGELFF
CDR3nt: TGTGCCGCCGCTGCAGGGATGAACACCGGGGAGCTGTTTTTT

abundance: few
d_gene: TRBD2
v_gene: TRBV27
j_gene: TRBJ2-2
CDR3aa: CASRDGGIIGELFF
CDR3nt: TGTGCCAGCAGGGACGGGGGGATTATCGGGGAGCTGTTTTTT

abundance: few
d_gene: NA
v_gene: TRBV15
j_gene: TRBJ2-1
CDR3aa: CATSRDVSNEQFF
CDR3nt: TGTGCCACCAGCAGAGATGTGAGCAATGAGCAGTTCTTC

abundance: NA
d_gene: NA
v_gene: TRBV15
j_gene: TRBJ2-1
CDR3aa: CATSRQQGNEQFF
CDR3nt: TGTGCCACCAGCAGACAACAGGGCAATGAGCAGTTCTTC

abundance: few
d_gene: TRBD2
v_gene: TRBV20-1
j_gene: TRBJ2-5
CDR3aa: CSARWGGQETQYF
CDR3nt: TGCAGTGCTAGGTGGGGGGGACAAGAGACCCAGTACTTC

abundance: few
d_gene: NA
v_gene: TRBV12-3/TRBV12-4
j_gene: TRBJ1-5
CDR3aa: CASRSQQASNQPQHF
CDR3nt: TGTGCCAGCAGATCTCAGCAGGCTAGCAATCAGCCCCAGCATTTT

abundance: few
d_gene: TRBD1
v_gene: TRBV5-1
j_gene: TRBJ2-5
CDR3aa: CASSFTGGGETQYF
CDR3nt: TGCGCCAGCAGCTTCACAGGGGGCGGAGAGACCCAGTACTTC

abundance: once
d_gene: NA
v_gene: TRBV10-3
j_gene: TRBJ2-7
CDR3aa: CAIRSGTVDPEQYF
CDR3nt: TGTGCCATCAGATCCGGGACTGTGGATCCCGAGCAGTACTTC

abundance: few
d_gene: TRBD2
v_gene: TRBV20-1
j_gene: TRBJ2-3
CDR3aa: CSASKAGVADTQYF
CDR3nt: TGCAGTGCCTCGAAAGCGGGGGTGGCAGATACGCAGTATTTT

abundance: NA
d_gene: NA
v_gene: TRBV7-6
j_gene: TRBJ1-1
CDR3aa: CASSLGGGWQVNTEAFF
CDR3nt: TGTGCCAGCAGCTTAGGGGGGGGGTGGCAAGTGAACACTGAAGCTTTCTTT

abundance: NA
d_gene: NA
v_gene: TRBV5-1
j_gene: TRBJ2-7
CDR3aa: CASSLLSTPLGEQYF
CDR3nt: TGCGCCAGCAGCTTGCTATCGACACCCTTGGGGGAGCAGTACTTC

abundance: NA
d_gene: NA
v_gene: TRBV11-1
j_gene: TRBJ2-1
CDR3aa: CASSLAAQVTEQFF
CDR3nt: TGTGCCAGCAGCTTAGCCGCCCAGGTCACGGAGCAGTTCTTC

abundance: few
d_gene: TRBD2
v_gene: TRBV4-3
j_gene: TRBJ2-3
CDR3aa: CASSPYGGADPDTQYF
CDR3nt: TGCGCCAGCAGCCCCTACGGGGGGGCGGACCCAGATACGCAGTATTTT

abundance: few
d_gene: NA
v_gene: TRBV19
j_gene: TRBJ1-1
CDR3aa: CASFSTANTEAFF
CDR3nt: TGTGCCAGTTTCTCCACAGCGAACACTGAAGCTTTCTTT

abundance: NA
d_gene: TRBD2
v_gene: TRBV15
j_gene: TRBJ2-3
CDR3aa: CATSRGFGTSGRRTDTQYF
CDR3nt: TGTGCCACCAGCAGAGGATTCGGGACTAGCGGGAGACGCACAGATACGCAGTATTTT

abundance: few
d_gene: TRBD2
v_gene: TRBV13
j_gene: TRBJ2-7
CDR3aa: CASSLRLAGRYEQYF
CDR3nt: TGTGCCAGCAGCTTAAGACTAGCGGGGAGATACGAGCAGTACTTC

abundance: once
d_gene: NA
v_gene: TRBV7-2
j_gene: TRBJ1-2
CDR3aa: CAMGPGDSHGYTF
CDR3nt: TGTGCCATGGGCCCTGGAGACAGCCATGGCTACACCTTC